These 23 T cell receptor beta chains came from one sample sequenced in a study of blood T cell repertoires in COVID-19. Here immunoSEQ multiplex PCR was the method, and the copy in TCRdb shows in-frame clones only, minus some. Here the sample spans around 290,000 clones, roughly 91% being singletons. Sequenced sample: PBMCs or T cells enriched from blood (not recorded which). These TCRs come from a woman aged 55-70 years in a cohort exposed to, infected with or recovered from COVID-19 (not recorded which).

This clone was recorded at least ten times. The V and J genes are TRBV2 and TRBJ1-2; perhaps TRBD1 as D (6 bases). Per germline, CDR1 SNHLY and CDR2 FYNNEI. This CDR3 has 13 amino acids. The germline V and J ends were trimmed by 5 bases and 2 bases, with 9 bases remaining between them. CDR3 bases: TGTGCCAGCAGTTTGGACAGCAACTATGGCTACACCTTC. Protein sequence: CASSLDSNYGYTF.

V and J are TRBV7-3 and TRBJ1-5, with D hard to call. The ends were cut back, 0 bases at V and 9 bases at J, with 9 bases in the middle. Germline CDR1 SGHTA, CDR2 FQGTGA. The CDR3 is 13 amino acids. The CDR3 nucleotides read TGTGCCAGCAGCTTAACTTCTACCTCGCCCCAGCATTTT. Its protein product is CASSLTSTSPQHF.

This chain links TRBV5-1 with TRBJ2-6; D might be TRBD1 (5 bases). The ends were cut back, 3 bases at V and 4 bases at J, with 20 bases in the middle. Germline loops: CDR1 SGHRS, CDR2 YFSETQ. The CDR3 runs 18 residues. Here the CDR3 DNA reads TGCGCCAGCAGCTCCCAGCCGACGCTAGGGGTAGGGGCCAACGTCCTGACTTTC. Its protein is CASSSQPTLGVGANVLTF.

The rearrangement links TRBV2 to TRBJ2-1; 7 bases are shared with TRBD2. V lost 10 bases to trimming and J lost 10 bases; unmatched junction nucleotides: 13. This CDR3 has 13 amino acids. Germline values: CDR1 SNHLY, CDR2 FYNNEI. The CDR3 reads CANRPERLAEQFF. The CDR3 DNA is TGTGCCAACCGTCCTGAAAGACTAGCCGAGCAGTTCTTC.

The rearrangement joins TRBV5-5 to TRBJ1-1, with a weak D call TRBD1 (5 bases). CDR1 and CDR2 (germline): SGHKS, YYEKEE (reference sequence). Trimming removed 4 bases from V and 1 base from J, with 14 bases in between. This CDR3 region has 15 residues. CDR3 nucleotide sequence: TGTGCCAGCAGCCCCAACTTACAGGAGAACACTGAAGCTTTCTTT. This codes for CASSPNLQENTEAFF.

This chain links TRBV28 with TRBJ2-2; D is ambiguous. V dropped 2 bases and J dropped 8 bases, with 9 bases sitting between them. This CDR3 region has 13 residues. Germline V gives CDR1 MDHEN, CDR2 SYDVKM. CDR3 amino acids: CASSLEVGGELFF. CDR3 in DNA: TGTGCCAGCAGTTTAGAAGTCGGGGGGGAGCTGTTTTTT. The complete variable domain, with remaining parts taken from reference TRBV28 and TRBJ2-2, reads DVKVTQSSRYLVKRTGEKVFLECVQDMDHENMFWYRQDPGLGLRLIYFSYDVKMKEKGDIPEGYSVSREKKERFSLILESASTNQTSMYLCASSLEVGGELFFGEGSRLTVL.

The chain has TRBV19 and TRBJ1-5, with 8 bases identical to TRBD1. From germline, CDR1 is LNHDA and CDR2 SQIVND (reference sequence). The CDR3 runs to 17 residues. V was pared by 5 bases and J by 2 bases, with 11 bases of the junction left unmatched. The CDR3 loop reads CASSSRTGNGGNQPQHF. The CDR3 bases are TGTGCCAGTAGTTCCAGGACAGGGAACGGCGGCAATCAGCCCCAGCATTTT.

This clone turned up a few times. J is TRBJ1-6 and V is TRBV5-4, with D possibly TRBD1 on 5 matching bases. CDR1 and CDR2 from the germline V gene are SGHNT and YYREEE (reference sequence). V gave up 0 bases and J gave up 7 bases, with 11 bases separating them. The CDR3 consists of 15 residues. CDR3 nucleotide sequence: TGTGCCAGCAGCTTGGATCAGGGAGGGAATTCACCCCTCCACTTT. Its protein product is CASSLDQGGNSPLHF.

The rearrangement uses TRBV4-2 and TRBJ2-5, with a tentative D call TRBD2 (5 bases). Trimming pared 6 bases from V and 2 bases from J, leaving 10 bases between. This CDR3 contains 13 residues. Germline V gene data show CDR1 as LGHNA and CDR2 as YNFKEQ. The CDR3 coding sequence is TGTGCCAGCAGGCCGGGAAAACAAGAGACCCAGTACTTC. Protein sequence: CASRPGKQETQYF.

The chain couples TRBV24-1 to TRBJ2-2; the D gene is possibly TRBD1 (6 bases). The germline gives CDR1 KGHDR, CDR2 SFDVKD. Trimming left V 4 bases short and J 2 bases short, with 10 bases between. This CDR3 contains 15 residues. The CDR3 here is CATSDPQGNTGELFF. The CDR3 DNA is TGTGCCACCAGTGACCCACAGGGTAACACCGGGGAGCTGTTTTTT.

J is TRBJ2-1 and V is TRBV5-4; tentatively, D is TRBD1 (6 bases). Germline V gene lookup returns CDR1 SGHNT and CDR2 YYREEE (reference sequence). V gave up 1 base and J gave up 3 bases, with 11 bases separating them. The CDR3 totals 15 residues. In DNA form, the CDR3 reads TGTGCCAGCAGCTTGCCCAGGGGTTACTACAATGAGCAGTTCTTC. Its translation: CASSLPRGYYNEQFF.

This clone has a handful of counts. The genes are TRBV6-1 and TRBJ1-4; D possibly corresponds to TRBD1 (6 bases). Trimming cost V 1 base and J 9 bases, with 18 bases left between them. The CDR3 extends over 16 amino acids. Per germline, CDR1 MNHNS and CDR2 SASEGT. The CDR3 DNA follows: TGTGCCAGCAGTGAAGGCGGTTCAGGGGTGGCCAAAAAACTGTTTTTT. It specifies CASSEGGSGVAKKLFF.

Here the CDR3 DNA reads TGTGCCATCAGTGAGGGGGACACGGTTGCGCCCCAGCATTTT. This encodes CAISEGDTVAPQHF. The chain is built from TRBV10-3 and TRBJ1-5; possible D gene TRBD1, 6 bases. V shed 2 bases and J shed 9 bases, with 14 bases lying between them. The CDR3 runs to 14 residues. CDR1 and CDR2 (germline): ENHRY, SYGVKD.

This chain links TRBV3-1 (or the pseudogene TRBV3-2) with TRBJ2-3; TRBD2 matches at 8 bases. Germline V gene lookup returns CDR1 LGHDT and CDR2 YNNKEL (reference sequence). This CDR3 has 12 amino acids. The V gene end was trimmed by 7 bases and the J gene end by 10 bases; junction bases not matched to a gene: 7. CDR3 coding DNA: TGTGCCAGCACCAACTCAGCGGGGGCGCAGTATTTT. It yields the protein CASTNSAGAQYF.

The chain is built from TRBV2 and TRBJ1-1; tentative D call: TRBD1 (5 bases). V was pared by 2 bases and J by 4 bases, with 11 bases between. The CDR3 length is 14 residues. The germline V gene has CDR1 SNHLY and CDR2 FYNNEI. CDR3 DNA sequence: TGTGCCAGCAGTGAACAGGGATCGAGCACTGAAGCTTTCTTT. Translation gives CASSEQGSSTEAFF. Complete variable domain (other parts from reference TRBV2 and TRBJ1-1): EPEVTQTPSHQVTQMGQEVILRCVPISNHLYFYWYRQILGQKVEFLVSFYNNEISEKSEIFDDQFSVERPDGSNFTLKIRSTKLEDSAMYFCASSEQGSSTEAFFGQGTRLTVV.

The V call is TRBV5-1, the J call TRBJ2-5; 10 nucleotides align to TRBD2. Unmatched junction bases numbered 3, after V lost 4 bases and J lost 3 bases. CDR1 and CDR2 from the germline V gene are SGHRS and YFSETQ. This CDR3 spans 14 amino acids. The CDR3 loop is CASSASGREETQYF. The CDR3 DNA follows: TGCGCCAGCAGCGCAAGCGGGAGGGAAGAGACCCAGTACTTC. Combining the CDR3 with reference TRBV5-1 and TRBJ2-5 gives the whole variable domain KAGVTQTPRYLIKTRGQQVTLSCSPISGHRSVSWYQQTPGQGLQFLFEYFSETQRNKGNFPGRFSGRQFSNSRSEMNVSTLELGDSALYLCASSASGREETQYFGPGTRLLVL.

This clone was seen a few times. The V gene is TRBV6-6, the J gene TRBJ2-4, with 11 bases matching TRBD1. The CDR3 consists of 15 residues. V was clipped by 5 bases and J by 3 bases; unmatched bases: 3. Germline V gene lookup returns CDR1 MNHNY and CDR2 SVGAGI (reference sequence). The CDR3 reads CASSGQGAGKNIQYF. CDR3 sequence (DNA): TGTGCCAGCAGTGGACAGGGGGCGGGCAAAAACATTCAGTACTTC.

This chain connects TRBV2 to TRBJ2-1, with 7 bases matching TRBD2. Per the germline V gene, CDR1 is SNHLY and CDR2 is FYNNEI. With 5 bases clipped from V and 6 bases from J, the junction kept 7 bases outside the gene matches. CDR3 length: 14 residues. CDR3 bases: TGTGCCAGCAGTCGGACTAGATCCGGCAATGAGCAGTTCTTC. Translating gives CASSRTRSGNEQFF.

This sequence joins TRBV6-5 and TRBJ2-7, with unresolved D. V lost 0 bases and J lost 3, with 12 bases in between. The CDR3 length is 15 residues. Germline CDR1 reads MNHEY; CDR2 reads SVGAGI. CDR3 region: CASSYSAGSLYEQYF. CDR3 DNA sequence: TGTGCCAGCAGTTACTCAGCAGGTTCACTCTACGAGCAGTACTTC.

This clone came up once. The rearrangement links TRBV27 to TRBJ2-7, with 10 bases aligning to TRBD1. Unmatched junction bases numbered 4, after V lost 5 bases and J lost 3 bases. CDR1 MNHEY and CDR2 SMNVEV come from the germline V gene (reference sequence). The CDR3 sequence is 14 residues long. The DNA for the CDR3 is TGTGCCAGCAGTGGGACAGGGGATCTCTACGAGCAGTACTTC. Encoded protein: CASSGTGDLYEQYF.

The V call is TRBV2, the J call TRBJ2-3, with 7 bases matching TRBD2. Germline trimming cut 0 bases from V and 3 bases from J; bases unmatched to any gene: 3. Germline lookup yields CDR1 SNHLY and CDR2 FYNNEI. There are 15 residues in the CDR3. The CDR3 sequence is CASSEAEGGTDTQYF. The DNA of the CDR3 is TGTGCCAGCAGTGAAGCTGAGGGAGGGACAGATACGCAGTATTTT. The variable domain in full, with the rest retrieved from reference TRBV2 and TRBJ2-3, is EPEVTQTPSHQVTQMGQEVILRCVPISNHLYFYWYRQILGQKVEFLVSFYNNEISEKSEIFDDQFSVERPDGSNFTLKIRSTKLEDSAMYFCASSEAEGGTDTQYFGPGTRLTVL.

The V gene is TRBV9, the J gene TRBJ1-2; a possible D gene is TRBD1 (5 bases). This CDR3 has 13 amino acids. Germline CDR1 and CDR2: SGDLS and YYNGEE. Trimming took off 0 bases at V and 2 bases at J, with 5 bases between the two ends. Here the CDR3 DNA reads TGTGCCAGCAGCGTAGACAGGAACTATGGCTACACCTTC. It specifies CASSVDRNYGYTF.

The chain couples TRBV7-8 to TRBJ1-1, with D possibly TRBD1 on 6 matching bases. V was trimmed by 5 bases and J by 11 bases, leaving 18 bases between them. Per the germline V gene, CDR1 is SGHVS and CDR2 is FQNEAQ. The CDR3 is 13 residues long. CDR3 in DNA: TGTGCCAGCAGCCCCTCCCGGGGGGCGCCGGCTTTCTTT. Protein: CASSPSRGAPAFF. Full variable domain (remainder filled in from reference TRBV7-8 and TRBJ1-1): GAGVSQSPRYKVAKRGQDVALRCDPISGHVSLFWYQQALGQGPEFLTYFQNEAQLDKSGLPSDRFFAERPEGSVSTLKIQRTQQEDSAVYLCASSPSRGAPAFFGQGTRLTVV.